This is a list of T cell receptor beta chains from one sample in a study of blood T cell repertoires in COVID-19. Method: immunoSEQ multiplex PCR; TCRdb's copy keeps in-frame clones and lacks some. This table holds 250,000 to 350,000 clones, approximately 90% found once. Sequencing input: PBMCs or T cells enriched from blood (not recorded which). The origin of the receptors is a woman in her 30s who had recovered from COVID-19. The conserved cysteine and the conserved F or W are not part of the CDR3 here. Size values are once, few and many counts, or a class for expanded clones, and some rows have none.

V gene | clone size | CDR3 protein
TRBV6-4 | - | ASRAGTDNSGYT
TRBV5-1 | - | ASSLGGGGAGANVLT
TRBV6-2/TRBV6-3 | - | ASSYGTGGRGNIQY
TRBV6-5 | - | ASSRQGADTQY
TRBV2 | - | ASRTPRLAAIDNEQF
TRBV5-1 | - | ASSLASMGTSGTDTQY
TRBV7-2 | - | ASSARPGQGTYNEQF
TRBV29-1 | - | SVLAGGNEQY
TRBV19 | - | ASSIDPPGQGGSYEQY
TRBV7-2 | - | ASSSYTNYGYT
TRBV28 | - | ASSEDRGTYGYT
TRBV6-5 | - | ASSYPGSEAF
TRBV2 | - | ASRGQGTEAF
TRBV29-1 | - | SGSRQAMGVTDTQY
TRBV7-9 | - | ASGDGGAREQY
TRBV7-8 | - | ASSRPGTGVVGEAF
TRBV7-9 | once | ASSNRGGEQY
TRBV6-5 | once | ASSYSGQGDEQF
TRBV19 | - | ASSIVGVGNQPQH
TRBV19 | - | ASSIEGGANTEAF
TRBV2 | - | ASRIGTSGADEQF
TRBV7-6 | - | ASSPRDSRISGYT
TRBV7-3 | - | ASSSPPEGSSYNEQF
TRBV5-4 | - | ASSRSSGAYEQY
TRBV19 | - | ASSPGTPANYGYT
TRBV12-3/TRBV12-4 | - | ASSFSGNSPLH
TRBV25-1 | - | ASSESPGGRYEQY
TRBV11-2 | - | ASSLGQTMNTEAF
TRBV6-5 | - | ASSYSKLNYGYT
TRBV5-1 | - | ASSWTGMFEQF
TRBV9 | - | ASSPAQGGTNEKLF
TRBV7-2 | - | ASSYQGWNEKLF
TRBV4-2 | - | ASSHPSTSGGYNEQF
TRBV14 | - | ASSPDRWGSEQY
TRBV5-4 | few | ASTPRSGGDYGYT
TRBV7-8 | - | ASSARTSPAEQF
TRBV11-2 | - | ASSNRESGELF
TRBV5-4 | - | ASSPDPTDYT
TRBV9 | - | ASSVNPPGQGADTQY
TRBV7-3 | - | ASSDSGANYNEQF
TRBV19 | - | ASSIEGTGLYGYT
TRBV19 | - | ASSIRHSTYEQY
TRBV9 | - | ASSVEGLADEQF
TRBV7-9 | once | ASSSTGQGANTEAF
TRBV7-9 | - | ASSLGSVFGETQY
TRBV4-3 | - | ASSQEGTVNYGYT
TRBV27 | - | ASRLGTINTEAF
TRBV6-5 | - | ASSYGGTGNGYT
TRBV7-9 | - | ASSLAGLEYAYNEQF
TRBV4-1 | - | ASSQTRRGQGANNSPLH
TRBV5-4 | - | ASSEGTANYGYT
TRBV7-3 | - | ASSLVGHQIYISWDYGYT
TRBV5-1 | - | ASSVQGRASYGYT
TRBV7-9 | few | ASSLRQGAEKLF
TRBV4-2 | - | ASSQARRAVLNTEAF